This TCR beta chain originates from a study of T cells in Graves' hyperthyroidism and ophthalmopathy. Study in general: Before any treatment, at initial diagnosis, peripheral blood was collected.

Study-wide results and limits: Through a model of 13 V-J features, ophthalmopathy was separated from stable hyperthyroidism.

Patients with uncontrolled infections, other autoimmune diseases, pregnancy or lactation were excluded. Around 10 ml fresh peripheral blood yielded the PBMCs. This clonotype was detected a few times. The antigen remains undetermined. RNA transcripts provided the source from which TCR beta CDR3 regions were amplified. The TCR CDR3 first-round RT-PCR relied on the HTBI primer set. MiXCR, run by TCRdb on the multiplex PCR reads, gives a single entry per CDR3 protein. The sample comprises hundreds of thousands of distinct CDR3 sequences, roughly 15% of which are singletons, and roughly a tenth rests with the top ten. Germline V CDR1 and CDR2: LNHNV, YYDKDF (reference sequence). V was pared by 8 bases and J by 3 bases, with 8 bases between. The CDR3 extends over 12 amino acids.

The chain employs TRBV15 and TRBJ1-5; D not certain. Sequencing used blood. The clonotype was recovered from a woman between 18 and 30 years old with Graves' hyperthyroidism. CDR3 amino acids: CATGRINQPQHF. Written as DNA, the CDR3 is TGTGCCACCGGACGGATCAATCAGCCCCAGCATTTT.